The clone carrying this T cell receptor (beta chain) was found once. J gave up 1 base and V 0 bases, and 0 bases lay outside the gene matches. CDR1 and CDR2 (germline): SGHRS, YFSETQ. This CDR3 region has 15 residues. Participants spanned ages roughly 18 to 90 years and resided in 20 to 30 US areas. Authors' processing steps: How many nucleated cells were present was estimated from reference gene primer amplification. Assay: immunoSEQ multiplex PCR; the TCRdb copy retains only in-frame clones and omits some. The V and J calls and clone size were taken over from that table, and D and trimming were inferred from the DNA. The data show 200,000 to 250,000 clones, over 80% seen once. The sample originates from a study of blood T cell repertoires in COVID-19. Study-wide context: The United States, Italy and Spain were the sources of the acute and convalescent COVID-19 samples. The analysed material was cDNA or gDNA that came from T cells, B-cell-depleted T cells, or PBMCs.

Sequenced input: PBMCs or T cells enriched from blood (not recorded which). The TCR sequence derives from a man aged 45 to 65 who had been exposed to COVID-19. V and J are TRBV5-1 and TRBJ1-1, with 10 positions matching TRBD1. CDR3 DNA sequence: TGCGCCAGCAGCTTGGGACAGGGGGCGAACACTGAAGCTTTCTTT. Its translation: CASSLGQGANTEAFF.